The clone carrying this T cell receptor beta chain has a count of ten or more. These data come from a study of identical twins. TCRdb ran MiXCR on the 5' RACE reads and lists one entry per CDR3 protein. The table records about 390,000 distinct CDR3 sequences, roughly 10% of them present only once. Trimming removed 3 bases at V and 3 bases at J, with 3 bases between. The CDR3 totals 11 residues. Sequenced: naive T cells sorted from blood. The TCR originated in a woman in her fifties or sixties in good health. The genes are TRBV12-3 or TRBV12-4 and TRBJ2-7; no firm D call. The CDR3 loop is CASSFRYEQYF. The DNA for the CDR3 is TGTGCCAGCAGTTTCCGCTACGAGCAGTACTTC.